These 19 T cell receptor beta chains originate from one sample sequenced in a study of glioma-infiltrating T cells. The iRepertoire nested amplicon-rescue multiplex PCR amplified TCR alpha and beta CDR3s from RNA. MiXCR, applied by TCRdb to the multiplex PCR reads, yields one record per CDR3 protein. The data show about 410,000 distinct CDR3 sequences, around 38% seen once. The sequenced sample was glioma tissue, nonneoplastic brain tissue, or PBMCs (not recorded which). These receptors all come from a human donor with low-grade glioma or glioblastoma, undergoing nonglioma brain surgery, or in good health (not recorded which).

A single count supports this clonotype. This rearrangement joins TRBV4-1 to TRBJ2-7, with 9 bases aligning to TRBD2. CDR1 and CDR2 (germline): MGHRA, YSYEKL. J gave up 7 bases and V 0 bases, and 4 bases lay outside the gene matches. This CDR3 is 14 amino acids long. The CDR3, as DNA: TGCGCCAGCAGCCAAGAGGCGGGAGGGGGGGAGCAGTACTTC. Its protein product is CASSQEAGGGEQYF.

This clonotype was counted at least ten times. The chain has TRBV20-1 and TRBJ2-1; no clear D gene. Germline lookup yields CDR1 DFQATT and CDR2 SNEGSKA (reference sequence). The germline V and J ends were trimmed by 5 bases and 7 bases, with 9 bases remaining between them. The CDR3 covers 11 residues. The DNA of the CDR3 is TGCAGTGCTGGAACGCAAAATGAGCAGTTCTTC. It yields the protein CSAGTQNEQFF.

V usage is TRBV20-1 and J usage is TRBJ2-5; TRBD1 aligns across 8 bases. The V segment lost 0 bases and the J segment 3 bases; nucleotides outside the gene matches: 3. CDR3 length: 14 amino acids. In germline, CDR1 is DFQATT, CDR2 SNEGSKA (reference sequence). The CDR3 sequence is CSAREDRVKETQYF. The CDR3 DNA follows: TGCAGTGCTAGAGAGGACAGGGTAAAAGAGACCCAGTACTTC.

V usage is TRBV4-1 and J usage is TRBJ1-2; no clear D gene. CDR1 is MGHRA and CDR2 is YSYEKL in the germline V gene. Trimming pared 0 bases from V and 5 bases from J, leaving 7 bases between. This CDR3 spans 13 amino acids. The CDR3, as DNA: TGCGCCAGCAGCCAAGAGGCGGCATATGGCTACACCTTC. Protein sequence: CASSQEAAYGYTF.

The chain couples TRBV6-1 to TRBJ2-5, with 7 bases that match TRBD1. J gave up 3 bases and V 3 bases, and 4 bases lay outside the gene matches. CDR3 size: 14 residues. Germline V CDR1 and CDR2: MNHNS, SASEGT. The CDR3, as DNA: TGTGCCAGCAGTGAGTCGACAGGGAAAGAGACCCAGTACTTC. It yields the protein CASSESTGKETQYF.

This clonotype has only a few counts. The CDR3 DNA reads TGCGCCAGCAGCTTGGCGGCTAGCGGGTCGTTCTTGCATACGCAGTATTTT. This gives the protein CASSLAASGSFLHTQYF. The chain couples TRBV5-1 to TRBJ2-3, with 8 nucleotides matching TRBD2. Germline-derived CDR1 and CDR2 are SGHRS and YFSETQ. The CDR3 runs to 17 residues. Trimming at V came to 0 bases and at J to 7 bases, leaving 13 bases not matched to a gene. Full variable domain (remainder filled in from reference TRBV5-1 and TRBJ2-3): KAGVTQTPRYLIKTRGQQVTLSCSPISGHRSVSWYQQTPGQGLQFLFEYFSETQRNKGNFPGRFSGRQFSNSRSEMNVSTLELGDSALYLCASSLAASGSFLHTQYFGPGTRLTVL.

The chain is built from TRBV7-8 and TRBJ1-1, with TRBD1 as a possible D gene (6 bases). From germline, CDR1 is SGHVS and CDR2 FQNEAQ. V was shortened by 5 bases and J by 0 bases, with 13 bases between the two germline ends. The CDR3 totals 15 residues. The CDR3 loop is CASSDSRGLNTEAFF. The CDR3 DNA reads as TGTGCCAGCAGCGATAGCAGGGGACTGAACACTGAAGCTTTCTTT.

The chain combines TRBV20-1 with TRBJ1-2, with a possible D match to TRBD1 (6 bases). Trimming removed 3 bases at V and 9 bases at J, with 17 bases between. The CDR3 extends over 13 amino acids. Germline loops: CDR1 DFQATT, CDR2 SNEGSKA (reference sequence). The CDR3 loop reads CSARVTGLMSYTF. The CDR3 nucleotides are TGCAGTGCTAGGGTAACAGGGCTGATGAGCTACACCTTC.

There are a few counts of this clonotype. CDR3 protein: CASGLAGGPTDTQYF. The CDR3 bases are TGTGCCAGTGGACTAGCGGGAGGCCCCACAGATACGCAGTATTTT. The chain uses TRBV19 and TRBJ2-3; 14 nucleotides agree with TRBD2. V lost 8 bases to trimming and J lost 2 bases; unmatched junction nucleotides: 3. This CDR3 is built from 15 residues. Germline values: CDR1 LNHDA, CDR2 SQIVND (reference sequence).

The J gene is TRBJ1-2, the V gene TRBV6-5; D is ambiguous. V shed 1 base and J shed 8 bases, with 17 bases lying between them. Per germline, CDR1 MNHEY and CDR2 SVGAGI. This CDR3 comprises 15 residues. CDR3 in amino acids: CASSYFQPGEGGYTF. CDR3 sequence (DNA): TGTGCCAGCAGTTACTTCCAGCCCGGGGAGGGAGGCTACACCTTC.

This sequence joins TRBV7-2 and TRBJ1-1; D is perhaps TRBD1 (5 bases). The CDR3 runs to 13 residues. V lost 5 bases, J lost 3 bases, and 10 bases lay in between. CDR1 is SGHTA and CDR2 is FQGNSA in the germline V gene. The CDR3 nucleotides read TGTGCCAGCAGCCAAGGGGCTTACACTGAAGCTTTCTTT. This encodes CASSQGAYTEAFF.

The sample holds a few counts of this clonotype. The V call is TRBV7-3, the J call TRBJ2-1; tentatively, D is TRBD2 (5 bases). From germline, CDR1 is SGHTA and CDR2 FQGTGA. V lost 5 bases, J lost 8 bases, and 13 bases lay in between. The CDR3 runs 13 residues. CDR3 nucleotide sequence: TGTGCCAGCAGCCGGGCACTCGGGGATGAGCAGTTCTTC. This sequence encodes CASSRALGDEQFF. The complete variable domain, with remaining parts taken from reference TRBV7-3 and TRBJ2-1, reads GAGVSQTPSNKVTEKGKYVELRCDPISGHTALYWYRQSLGQGPEFLIYFQGTGAADDSGLPNDRFFAVRPEGSVSTLKIQRTERGDSAVYLCASSRALGDEQFFGPGTRLTVL.

Turning to this clonotype: A much larger clone lies a single base off, so this may be a read error. The chain couples TRBV7-2 to TRBJ2-1; 13 bases are a match to TRBD2. The germline CDR1 and CDR2 sequences are SGHTA and FQGNSA. J gave up 10 bases and V 7 bases, and 7 bases lay outside the gene matches. The CDR3 sequence is 14 residues long. Here the CDR3 reads CASTGTSGTYEQFF. Here the CDR3 DNA reads TGTGCCAGCACAGGGACTAGCGGGACCTACGAGCAGTTCTTC.

This clonotype was found a few times. The chain joins TRBV7-9 to TRBJ2-3; 8 bases match TRBD1. CDR1 is SEHNR, CDR2 FQNEAQ, per germline (reference sequence). The V segment lost 5 bases and the J segment 3 bases; nucleotides outside the gene matches: 7. This CDR3 is 15 amino acids long. CDR3 in amino acids: CASSARQGTTDTQYF. CDR3 sequence (DNA): TGTGCCAGCAGCGCGAGACAGGGGACTACAGATACGCAGTATTTT.

This clonotype was detected ten times or more. The rearrangement joins TRBV28 to TRBJ2-7; a weak D match, TRBD2 (6 bases). This CDR3 is built from 12 residues. Germline-derived CDR1 and CDR2 are MDHEN and SYDVKM. V was trimmed by 6 bases and J by 3 bases, leaving 9 bases between them. The CDR3 DNA reads as TGTGCCAGCAGCCAGGGACTCTACGAGCAGTACTTC. As protein: CASSQGLYEQYF. The complete variable domain, with remaining parts taken from reference TRBV28 and TRBJ2-7, reads DVKVTQSSRYLVKRTGEKVFLECVQDMDHENMFWYRQDPGLGLRLIYFSYDVKMKEKGDIPEGYSVSREKKERFSLILESASTNQTSMYLCASSQGLYEQYFGPGTRLTVT.

This rearrangement joins TRBV29-1 to TRBJ2-1; the D call may be TRBD1 or TRBD2 (5 bases each). V lost 6 bases and J lost 5, with 29 bases in between. This CDR3 comprises 18 residues. Per germline, CDR1 SQVTM and CDR2 ANQGSEA. The CDR3 DNA sequence: TGCAGCGTCCCAAGGGGCCGGGAATGGCTAGCACATCACAATGAGCAGTTCTTC. It translates to CSVPRGREWLAHHNEQFF.

The table lists this clonotype with a few counts. J is TRBJ2-7 and V is TRBV6-1; D is unresolved. CDR1 is MNHNS and CDR2 is SASEGT in the germline V gene. V lost 5 bases and J 0 bases, leaving 14 bases between the germline ends. CDR3 length: 15 amino acids. The DNA for the CDR3 is TGTGCCAGCAGTCGCGACACCTGGAGCTCCTACGAGCAGTACTTC. Amino acids: CASSRDTWSSYEQYF.

For this clonotype: Relative to the germline gene, one junction end is altered; a read error may explain this. The chain uses TRBV28 and TRBJ2-7, with D unresolved. The CDR3 sequence is 18 residues long. Germline V gives CDR1 MDHEN, CDR2 SYDVKM. The DNA for the CDR3 is TGTGCGAGCAGTCTAACAAGTGTCCGGGTGACTTCCTCCTACGAGCAGTACTTC. This sequence encodes CASSLTSVRVTSSYEQYF.

The rearrangement joins TRBV19 to TRBJ2-1; the D gene is possibly TRBD1 (5 bases). Germline V CDR1 and CDR2: LNHDA, SQIVND (reference sequence). With 3 bases removed from V and 8 bases from J, the gap between germline ends came to 14 bases. The CDR3 has 14 amino acids. CDR3 bases: TGTGCCAGTAGTATCCGCAGGGTTGGCGATGAGCAGTTCTTC. Its protein is CASSIRRVGDEQFF.